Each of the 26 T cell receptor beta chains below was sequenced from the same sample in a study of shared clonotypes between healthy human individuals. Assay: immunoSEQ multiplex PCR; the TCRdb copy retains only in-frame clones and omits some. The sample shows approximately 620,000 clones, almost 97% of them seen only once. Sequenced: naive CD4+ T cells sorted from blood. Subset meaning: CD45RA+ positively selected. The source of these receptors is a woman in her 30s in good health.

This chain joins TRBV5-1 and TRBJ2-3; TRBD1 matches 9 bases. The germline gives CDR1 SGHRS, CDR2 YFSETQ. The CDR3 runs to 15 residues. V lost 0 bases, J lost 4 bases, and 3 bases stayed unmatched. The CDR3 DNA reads TGCGCCAGCAGCTTGGAACAGGGGGCCCCAGATACGCAGTATTTT. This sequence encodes CASSLEQGAPDTQYF.

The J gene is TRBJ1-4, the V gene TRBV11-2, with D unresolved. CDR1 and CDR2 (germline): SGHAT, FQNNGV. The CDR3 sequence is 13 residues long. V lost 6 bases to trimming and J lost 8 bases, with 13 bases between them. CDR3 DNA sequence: TGTGCCAGCAGATCTTCTTTAACAGAAAAACTGTTTTTT. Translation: CASRSSLTEKLFF.

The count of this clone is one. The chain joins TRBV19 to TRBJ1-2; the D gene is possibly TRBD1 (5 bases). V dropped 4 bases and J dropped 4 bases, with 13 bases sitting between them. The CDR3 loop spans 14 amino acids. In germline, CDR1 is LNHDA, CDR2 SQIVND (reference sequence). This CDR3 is CASSTGQTGYGYTF. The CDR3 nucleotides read TGTGCCAGTAGTACTGGACAAACTGGCTATGGCTACACCTTC.

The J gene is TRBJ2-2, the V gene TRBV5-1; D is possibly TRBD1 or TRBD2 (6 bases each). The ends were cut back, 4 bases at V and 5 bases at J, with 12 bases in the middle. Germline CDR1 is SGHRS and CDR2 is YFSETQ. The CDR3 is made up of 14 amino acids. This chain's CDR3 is CASSPGGGTGELFF. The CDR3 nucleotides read TGCGCCAGCAGCCCCGGGGGCGGGACCGGGGAGCTGTTTTTT.

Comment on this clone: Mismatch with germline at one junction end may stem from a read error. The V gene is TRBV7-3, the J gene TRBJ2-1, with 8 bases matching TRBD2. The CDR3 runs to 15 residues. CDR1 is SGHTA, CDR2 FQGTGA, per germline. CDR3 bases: TGCGCCAGCAGCCAAGGAGCTAGCGGGTCCAATGAGCAGTTCTTC. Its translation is CASSQGASGSNEQFF.

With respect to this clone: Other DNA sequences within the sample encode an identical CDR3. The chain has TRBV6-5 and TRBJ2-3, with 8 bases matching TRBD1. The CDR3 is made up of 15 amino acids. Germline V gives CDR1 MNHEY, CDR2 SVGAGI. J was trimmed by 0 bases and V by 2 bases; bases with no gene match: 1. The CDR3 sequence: CASSYGTGSTDTQYF. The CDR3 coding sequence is TGTGCCAGCAGTTACGGGACAGGAAGCACAGATACGCAGTATTTT.

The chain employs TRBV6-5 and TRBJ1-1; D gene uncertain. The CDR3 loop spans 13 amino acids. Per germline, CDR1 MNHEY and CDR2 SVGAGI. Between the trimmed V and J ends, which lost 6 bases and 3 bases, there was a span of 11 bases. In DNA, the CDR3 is TGTGCCAGCAGGCCAACTTCGTACACTGAAGCTTTCTTT. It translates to CASRPTSYTEAFF.

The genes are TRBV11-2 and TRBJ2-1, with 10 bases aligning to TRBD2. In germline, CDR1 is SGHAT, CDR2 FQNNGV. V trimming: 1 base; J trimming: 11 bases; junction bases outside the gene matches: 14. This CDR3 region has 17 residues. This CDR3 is CASSLGGRASGRFQQFF. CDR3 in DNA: TGTGCCAGCAGCTTAGGGGGTAGGGCTAGCGGGAGATTTCAGCAGTTCTTC. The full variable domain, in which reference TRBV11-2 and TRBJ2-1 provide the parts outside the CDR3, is EAGVAQSPRYKIIEKRQSVAFWCNPISGHATLYWYQQILGQGPKLLIQFQNNGVVDDSQLPKDRFSAERLKGVDSTLKIQPAKLEDSAVYLCASSLGGRASGRFQQFFGPGTRLTVL.

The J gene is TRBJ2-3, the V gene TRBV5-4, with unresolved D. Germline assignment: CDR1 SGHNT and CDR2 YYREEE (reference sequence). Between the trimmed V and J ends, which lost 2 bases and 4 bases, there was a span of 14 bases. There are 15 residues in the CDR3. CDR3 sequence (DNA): TGTGCCAGCAGCTTTAGAGTTCAAGGCCCAGATACGCAGTATTTT. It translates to CASSFRVQGPDTQYF.

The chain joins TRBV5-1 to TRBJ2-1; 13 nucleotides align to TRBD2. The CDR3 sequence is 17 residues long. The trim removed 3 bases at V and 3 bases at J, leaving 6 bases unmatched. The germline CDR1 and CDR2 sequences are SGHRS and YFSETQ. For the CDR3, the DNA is TGCGCCAGCAGCTCGCGGACTAGCGGGAGCCTCTACAATGAGCAGTTCTTC. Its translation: CASSSRTSGSLYNEQFF.

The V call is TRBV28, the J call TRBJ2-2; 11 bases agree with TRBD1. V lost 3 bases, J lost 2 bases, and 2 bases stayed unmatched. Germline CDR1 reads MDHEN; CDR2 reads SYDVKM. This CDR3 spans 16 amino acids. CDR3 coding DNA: TGTGCCAGCAGTTTTCGGACAGGGGGCAACACCGGGGAGCTGTTTTTT. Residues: CASSFRTGGNTGELFF.

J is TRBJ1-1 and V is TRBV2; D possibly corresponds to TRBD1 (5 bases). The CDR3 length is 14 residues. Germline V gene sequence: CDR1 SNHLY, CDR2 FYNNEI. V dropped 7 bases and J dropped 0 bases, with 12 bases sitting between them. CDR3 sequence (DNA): TGTGCCAGCACCGGGACGGTCATGAACACTGAAGCTTTCTTT. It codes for CASTGTVMNTEAFF. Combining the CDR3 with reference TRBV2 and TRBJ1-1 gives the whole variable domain EPEVTQTPSHQVTQMGQEVILRCVPISNHLYFYWYRQILGQKVEFLVSFYNNEISEKSEIFDDQFSVERPDGSNFTLKIRSTKLEDSAMYFCASTGTVMNTEAFFGQGTRLTVV.

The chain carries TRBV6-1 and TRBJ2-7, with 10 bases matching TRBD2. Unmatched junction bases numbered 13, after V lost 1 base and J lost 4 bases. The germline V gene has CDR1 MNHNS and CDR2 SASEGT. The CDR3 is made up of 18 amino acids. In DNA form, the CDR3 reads TGTGCCAGCAGTGAAGGCGTTAGCGGGAGGCCTCCCCTGTACGAGCAGTACTTC. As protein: CASSEGVSGRPPLYEQYF.

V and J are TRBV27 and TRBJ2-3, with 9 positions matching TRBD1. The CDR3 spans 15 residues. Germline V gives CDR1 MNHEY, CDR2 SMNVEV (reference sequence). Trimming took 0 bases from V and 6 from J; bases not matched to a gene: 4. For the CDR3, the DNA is TGTGCCAGCAGTTTATCGAACAGGGGGCGGGATACGCAGTATTTT. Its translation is CASSLSNRGRDTQYF.

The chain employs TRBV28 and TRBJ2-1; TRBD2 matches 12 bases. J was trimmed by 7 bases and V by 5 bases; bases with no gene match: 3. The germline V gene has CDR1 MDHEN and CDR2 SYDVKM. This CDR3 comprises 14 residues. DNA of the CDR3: TGTGCCAGCAGTCTGACTAGCGGGAGAAATGAGCAGTTCTTC. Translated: CASSLTSGRNEQFF.

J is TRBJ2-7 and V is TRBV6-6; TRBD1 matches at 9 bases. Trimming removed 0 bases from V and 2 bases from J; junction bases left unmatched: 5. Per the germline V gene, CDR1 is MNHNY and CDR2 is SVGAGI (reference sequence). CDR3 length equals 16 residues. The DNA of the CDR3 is TGTGCCAGCAGTTACTCTTCGGGACAGGGCGCCTACGAGCAGTACTTC. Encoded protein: CASSYSSGQGAYEQYF.

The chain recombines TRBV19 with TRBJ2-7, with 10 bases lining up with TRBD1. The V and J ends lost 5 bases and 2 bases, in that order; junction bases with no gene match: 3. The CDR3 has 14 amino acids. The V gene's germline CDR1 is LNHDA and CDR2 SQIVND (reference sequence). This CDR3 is CASSSDRGAYEQYF. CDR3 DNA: TGTGCCAGTAGTTCGGACAGGGGGGCCTACGAGCAGTACTTC.

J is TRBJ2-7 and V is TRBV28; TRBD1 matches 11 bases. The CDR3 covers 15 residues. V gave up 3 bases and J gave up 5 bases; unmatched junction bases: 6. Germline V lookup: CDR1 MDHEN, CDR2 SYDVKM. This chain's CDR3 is CASSLGGTGGNEQYF. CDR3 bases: TGTGCCAGCAGTTTGGGAGGGACAGGGGGGAACGAGCAGTACTTC. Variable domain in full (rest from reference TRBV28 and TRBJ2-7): DVKVTQSSRYLVKRTGEKVFLECVQDMDHENMFWYRQDPGLGLRLIYFSYDVKMKEKGDIPEGYSVSREKKERFSLILESASTNQTSMYLCASSLGGTGGNEQYFGPGTRLTVT.

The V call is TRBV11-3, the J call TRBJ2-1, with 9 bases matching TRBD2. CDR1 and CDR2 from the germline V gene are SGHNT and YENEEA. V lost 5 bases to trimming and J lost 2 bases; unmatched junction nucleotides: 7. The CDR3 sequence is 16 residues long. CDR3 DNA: TGTGCCAGCAGCCCCAGAGGCGGGAGGGCCTACAATGAGCAGTTCTTC. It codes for CASSPRGGRAYNEQFF.

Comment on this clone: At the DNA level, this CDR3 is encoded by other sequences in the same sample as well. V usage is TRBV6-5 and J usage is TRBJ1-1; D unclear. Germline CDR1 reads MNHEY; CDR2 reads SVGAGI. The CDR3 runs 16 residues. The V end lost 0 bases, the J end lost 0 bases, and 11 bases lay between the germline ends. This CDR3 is CASSYSSGRMNTEAFF. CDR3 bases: TGTGCCAGCAGTTACTCTTCCGGTCGGATGAACACTGAAGCTTTCTTT.

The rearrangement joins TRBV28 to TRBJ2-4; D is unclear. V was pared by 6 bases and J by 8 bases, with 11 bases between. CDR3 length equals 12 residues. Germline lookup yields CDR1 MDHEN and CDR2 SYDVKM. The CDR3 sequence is CASSRAPDIQYF. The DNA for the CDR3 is TGTGCCAGCAGCCGAGCCCCGGACATTCAGTACTTC.

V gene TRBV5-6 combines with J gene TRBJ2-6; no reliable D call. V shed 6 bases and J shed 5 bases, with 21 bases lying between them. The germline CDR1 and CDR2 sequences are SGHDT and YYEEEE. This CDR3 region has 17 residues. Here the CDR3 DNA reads TGTGCCAGCACACGCTGTTGCGTACAAAGTCGGGCCAACGTCCTGACTTTC. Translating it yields CASTRCCVQSRANVLTF. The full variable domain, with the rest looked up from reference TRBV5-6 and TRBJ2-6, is DAGVTQSPTHLIKTRGQQVTLRCSPKSGHDTVSWYQQALGQGPQFIFQYYEEEERQRGNFPDRFSGHQFPNYSSELNVNALLLGDSALYLCASTRCCVQSRANVLTFGAGSRLTVL.

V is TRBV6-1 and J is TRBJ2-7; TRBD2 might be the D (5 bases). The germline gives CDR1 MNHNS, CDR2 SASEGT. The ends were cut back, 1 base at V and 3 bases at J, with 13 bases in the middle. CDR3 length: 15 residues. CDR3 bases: TGTGCCAGCAGTGAAGAAGGTAGCGTAAACTACGAGCAGTACTTC. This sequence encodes CASSEEGSVNYEQYF.

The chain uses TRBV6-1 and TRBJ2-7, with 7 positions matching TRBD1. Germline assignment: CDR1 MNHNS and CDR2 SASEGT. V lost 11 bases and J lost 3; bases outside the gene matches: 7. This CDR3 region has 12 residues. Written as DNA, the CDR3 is TGTGCCTCTTCCGGGACAGACTACGAGCAGTACTTC. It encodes CASSGTDYEQYF.

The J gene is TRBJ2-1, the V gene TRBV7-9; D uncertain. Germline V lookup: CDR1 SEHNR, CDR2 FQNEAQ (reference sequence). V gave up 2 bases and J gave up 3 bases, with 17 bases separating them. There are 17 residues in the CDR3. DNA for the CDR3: TGTGCCAGCAGCTTAATCAGAAGCGAGCAAATCTACAATGAGCAGTTCTTC. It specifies CASSLIRSEQIYNEQFF.

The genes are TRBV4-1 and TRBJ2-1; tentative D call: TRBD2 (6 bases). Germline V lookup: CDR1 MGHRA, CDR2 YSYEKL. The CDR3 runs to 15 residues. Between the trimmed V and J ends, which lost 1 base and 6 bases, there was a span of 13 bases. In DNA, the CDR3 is TGCGCCAGCAGCCAAGTGGGGCAGCGGGTCAATGAGCAGTTCTTC. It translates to CASSQVGQRVNEQFF.